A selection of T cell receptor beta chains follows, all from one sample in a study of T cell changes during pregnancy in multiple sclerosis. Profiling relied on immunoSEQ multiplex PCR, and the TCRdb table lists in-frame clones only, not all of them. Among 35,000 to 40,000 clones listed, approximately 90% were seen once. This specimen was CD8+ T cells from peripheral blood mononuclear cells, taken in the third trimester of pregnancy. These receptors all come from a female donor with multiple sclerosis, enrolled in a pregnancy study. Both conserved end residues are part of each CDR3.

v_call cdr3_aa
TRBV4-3 CASSQEDRTDVYGYTF
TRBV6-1 CASSEIEGRAYEQYF
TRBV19 CATRDRGRLYGYTF
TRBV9 CASSPADNSYEQYF
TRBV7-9 CASSLVSGTGNTIYF
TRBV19 CAIRGGYYEQYF
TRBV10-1 CASSESTGLRNIQYF
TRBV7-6 CASSFGQTYGYTF
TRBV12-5 CASGLVRSHTIRPLHF
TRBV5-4 CASSLTGLITGANVLTF
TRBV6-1 CASSEFRGRQETQYF
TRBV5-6 CASSLARTEDYGYTF
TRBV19 CASSLAGAVGELFF
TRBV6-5 CASSYREGLNTEAFF
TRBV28 CASSFPGEGSSYEQYF
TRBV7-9 CASSLFLGGGGETQYF
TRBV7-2 CASSLQVNTEAFF
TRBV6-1 CASSEARGGYNEQFF
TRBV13 CASSLTMVRGSGYNEQFF
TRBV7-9 CASSLATGGRETQYF
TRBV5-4 CASSLMGAGGYTF
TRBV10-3 CAISESEVGSYEQYF